This T cell receptor beta chain was sequenced in a study of shared clonotypes between healthy human individuals (dated by TCRdb to 2019 to 2021). Broadly, across the study: A couple of women and a few men aged 18 to 49 years were included in the cohort. Libraries were prepared and TCR repertoires were sequenced by different laboratories using diverse techniques, in order to increase sequencing depth and limit assay-specific biases. Leukapheresis yielded between about 0.9 and 9.5 billion PBMCs per donor. For each donor, three plates each were used for CD4 naive and CD4 memory, two plates were used for CD8 naive, and one plate was used for CD8 memory. To estimate repertoire size and how much clonotypes are shared between individuals, the study performed deep sequencing of blood TCR repertoires from a handful of healthy adults. Results the study describes overall, beyond this receptor: Higher generation probabilities were observed for clonotypes shared by all four sorted-subset donors than for non-shared clonotypes. Based on pairwise subsampling, the degree of clonotype sharing among donors was expected to be affected by sequencing depth. Larger estimated clonotype richness was generally found for naive subsets than for memory subsets. Sampling was restricted to blood, and TCR repertoires in tissue are likely to differ from TCR repertoires in blood. Because the study included only a small number of donors, the genetic and exposure-history diversity represented was limited. Incomplete sequencing was indicated by rarefaction of sorted-subset datasets, despite the large sequencing depth. Sharing across a few donors was observed for about 4.8% of naive CD4, over 3% of naive CD8, 2% to 2.5% of memory CD4, and around 0.42% of memory CD8 clonotypes.

Donors were healthy HIV-negative adults with no recently reported acute infections or vaccinations. Every donor was a Caucasian adult residing in Nashville, Tennessee, USA. CD4+ T cells were enriched by magnetic negative selection, after which naive cells were positively selected on CD45RA and the negative fraction was taken as the memory subset. After blood collection by leukapheresis, PBMCs were isolated using Ficoll-Histopaque density gradient centrifugation and then cryopreserved in the vapor phase of liquid nitrogen. Analytical flow cytometry was used to check the purity and quantity of each magnetically sorted T cell population. Genomic DNA was isolated from every sorted fraction and measured by UV absorbance on a Nanodrop 2000c. Using the deep immunoSEQ assay, TCR CDR3 regions were amplified from genomic DNA by multiplex PCR. Genomic DNA extracted from each cell subset was distributed evenly over all wells of several immunoSEQ 96-well plates, and each plate served as one replicate. For sorted subsets, around 0.2 ug of genomic DNA, equivalent to roughly 33,000 T cell genomes, went into each replicate PCR. Purified libraries were quantified with a Qubit 3.0 fluorometer, sized on a Bioanalyzer 2100, and re-quantified with the KAPA Library Quantification kit. Each immunoSEQ 96-well plate was sequenced on its own single-read 150-cycle Illumina NextSeq 550 flow cell. On the authors' methods: Because the immunoSEQ output included only junctional sequences and no quality scores, the filtering could not be the same as the filtering used for full-length reads. To assign V/J genes and CDR3, sequences were annotated using PyIR, a Python wrapper for IgBLAST v1.9, with IMGT germline references. Any read was removed if the V/J assignment was weak (E-value above 1e-6), the CDR3 was missing, or the read contained stop codons, out-of-frame junctions, or ambiguous translated residues. A V3J clonotype was defined by an identical inferred V gene, J gene, and CDR3 amino acid sequence. The percentage overlap between two repertoires was calculated by dividing the number of shared unique clonotypes by the size of the smaller repertoire. RTK rarefaction, the Chao1 estimator, and Recon v2.1 estimates of unobserved clonotypes were used to assess repertoire richness. OLGA was used to compute generation probabilities for all TCRbeta clonotypes that the gDNA method yielded from a handful of donors. As stored in TCRdb, this immuneACCESS dataset retains in-frame rearrangements with V and J assigned. A fraction of the clones does not appear; measured against another copy, unresolved V genes explain less than half of the discrepancy, and the remainder lacks a known reason. V and J calls and clone size are copied from that table; D and trimming were computed from the DNA. This sample holds about 520,000 clones; 90% to 97% were observed only once. The ten largest clones represent about 0.067% of the sample.

V is pared back by 8 bases and J by 3 bases, with 14 bases lying between the germline termini. Including the terminal cysteine and phenylalanine, the CDR3 comprises 13 residues. Only the CDR3 part of the read is kept: 39 bases, read in frame from the first base. From a lookup of the germline V gene, CDR1 and CDR2 are MDHEN and SYDVKM. Comment on this clone: Its antigen specificity is not known. No much larger clone is present one base from it, and per-base qualities are unavailable.

Sequencing was done on a sample of naive CD4+ T cells sorted from blood. What this sample's cell subset or site label stands for: CD45RA+ positively selected. Recombination connected TRBV28 to TRBJ2-7, and perhaps TRBD2 as D gene, on 6 matching bases. The receptor's source is a woman in her 30s in good health. Here the CDR3 is given as CASQGLPGYEQYF. The DNA sequence is given as TGTGCCAGCCAGGGACTCCCAGGCTACGAGCAGTACTTC.